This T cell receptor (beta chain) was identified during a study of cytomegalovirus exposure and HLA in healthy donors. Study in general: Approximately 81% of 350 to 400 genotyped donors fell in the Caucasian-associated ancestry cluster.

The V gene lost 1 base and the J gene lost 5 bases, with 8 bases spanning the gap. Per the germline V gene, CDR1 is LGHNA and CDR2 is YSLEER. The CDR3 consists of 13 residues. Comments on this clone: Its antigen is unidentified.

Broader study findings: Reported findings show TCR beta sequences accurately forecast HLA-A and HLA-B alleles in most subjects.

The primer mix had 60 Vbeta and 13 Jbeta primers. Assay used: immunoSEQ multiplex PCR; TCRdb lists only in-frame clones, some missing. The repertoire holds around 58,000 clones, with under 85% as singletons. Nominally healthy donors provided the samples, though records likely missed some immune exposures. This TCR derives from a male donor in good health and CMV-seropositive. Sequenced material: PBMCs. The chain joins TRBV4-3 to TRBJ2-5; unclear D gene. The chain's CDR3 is CASSQVLPETQYF. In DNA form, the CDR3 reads TGCGCCAGCAGCCAAGTTCTTCCGGAGACCCAGTACTTC.